Listed here are 21 T cell receptor beta chains from one sample, sequenced in a study of CD8 T cells in Susac syndrome. RNA in amounts of roughly 0.5 to 1 ug was reverse transcribed with random hexamers. From the immunoSEQ multiplex PCR reads, TCRdb called clonotypes with MiXCR, one entry per CDR3 protein. The sample contains tens of thousands of distinct CDR3 sequences, 93% of which appear only once. Sequencing was performed on CD8+ T cells from PBMCs. Every receptor here comes from a human donor with multiple sclerosis.

This chain joins TRBV7-9 and TRBJ2-7; maybe TRBD1 (6 bases). V was clipped by 0 bases and J by 2 bases, with 17 bases between them. This CDR3 has 17 amino acids. Germline V gene lookup returns CDR1 SEHNR and CDR2 FQNEAQ (reference sequence). The CDR3 DNA reads TGTGCCAGCAGCTTAGCCCACTCCACAGGGTTCACCTACGAGCAGTACTTC. Its translation is CASSLAHSTGFTYEQYF.

CDR3 residues: CASSLSEGAPGDGYTF. CDR3 nucleotide sequence: TGTGCCAGCAGTTTATCCGAGGGGGCGCCTGGGGATGGCTACACCTTC. V usage is TRBV28 and J usage is TRBJ1-2; 7 nucleotides match TRBD1. The CDR3 runs to 16 residues. CDR1 and CDR2 (germline): MDHEN, SYDVKM. The J segment lost 6 bases and the V segment lost 1 base, leaving 11 bases of the junction unmatched.

The chain is built from TRBV7-6 and TRBJ2-3, with unresolved D. V lost 7 bases and J lost 2, with 19 bases in between. Germline V lookup: CDR1 SGHVS, CDR2 FNYEAQ. The CDR3 consists of 16 residues. The CDR3 coding sequence is TGTGCCAGCAACATTCTCCCCGAGCTGGACACAGATACGCAGTATTTT. This translates into CASNILPELDTDTQYF.

This clonotype was observed a single time. This rearrangement joins TRBV20-1 to TRBJ2-1, with D perhaps given as TRBD1 or TRBD2 (5 bases each). Germline V lookup: CDR1 DFQATT, CDR2 SNEGSKA (reference sequence). The CDR3 length is 14 residues. V lost 8 bases, J lost 9 bases, and 23 bases lay in between. The CDR3 loop reads CSWGISRSPPEQFF. DNA for the CDR3: TGCAGTTGGGGGATAAGTAGGAGTCCTCCTGAGCAGTTCTTC.

The chain has TRBV9 and TRBJ2-1; D unresolved. CDR3 length equals 12 residues. The germline CDR1 and CDR2 sequences are SGDLS and YYNGEE. V was clipped by 3 bases and J by 3 bases, with 4 bases between them. The CDR3 DNA sequence: TGTGCCAGCAGCGACGGCTACAATGAGCAGTTCTTC. Translating it yields CASSDGYNEQFF. Based on the CDR3 plus reference TRBV9 and TRBJ2-1, the full variable domain is DSGVTQTPKHLITATGQRVTLRCSPRSGDLSVYWYQQSLDQGLQFLIQYYNGEERAKGNILERFSAQQFPDLHSELNLSSLELGDSALYFCASSDGYNEQFFGPGTRLTVL.

V usage is TRBV7-6 and J usage is TRBJ2-7; 9 bases match TRBD1. Losses at the gene ends were 5 bases for V and 0 bases for J; bases not matched to a gene: 5. In germline, CDR1 is SGHVS, CDR2 FNYEAQ. The CDR3 totals 15 residues. CDR3 nucleotide sequence: TGTGCCAGCAGCCTGGGGACAGGGAGCTCCTACGAGCAGTACTTC. Translation gives CASSLGTGSSYEQYF.

The rearrangement joins TRBV6-4 to TRBJ2-3, with D unresolved. Germline CDR1 and CDR2: MRHNA and SNTAGT. This CDR3 spans 14 amino acids. The V gene lost 3 bases and the J gene lost 2 bases, with 9 bases spanning the gap. In nucleotides, the CDR3 is TGTGCCAGCAGTGAGGGCTCGGCCACAGATACGCAGTATTTT. Translated: CASSEGSATDTQYF.

The chain uses TRBV20-1 and TRBJ2-7, with 8 bases identical to TRBD1. There are 14 residues in the CDR3. CDR1 DFQATT and CDR2 SNEGSKA come from the germline V gene (reference sequence). The junction had 5 bases not matched to a gene; V was cut back by 1 base and J by 3 bases. The CDR3 sequence: CSARAWGTGYEQYF. The CDR3, as DNA: TGCAGTGCTAGAGCCTGGGGGACAGGCTACGAGCAGTACTTC.

The V and J genes are TRBV14 and TRBJ2-7, with D maybe TRBD1 (6 bases). The length of the CDR3 is 16 residues. Germline V gene data show CDR1 as SGHDN and CDR2 as FVKESK. The ends were cut back, 1 base at V and 2 bases at J, with 15 bases in the middle. The CDR3 DNA sequence: TGTGCCAGCAGCCAAGTGGGTTGGGACAAAGCCTACGAGCAGTACTTC. Translation gives CASSQVGWDKAYEQYF.

This chain joins TRBV2 and TRBJ1-1; D is possibly TRBD1 (6 bases). This CDR3 comprises 19 residues. In germline, CDR1 is SNHLY, CDR2 FYNNEI. Trimming removed 6 bases from V and 0 bases from J, with 26 bases in between. CDR3 DNA: TGTGCCAGCAGAGACCCCTTCCGGGGGGGCGAGGAGATGAACACTGAAGCTTTCTTT. Translated: CASRDPFRGGEEMNTEAFF.

This sequence joins TRBV14 and TRBJ1-6; D is unclear. Germline CDR1 SGHDN, CDR2 FVKESK. The CDR3 runs to 14 residues. The V end lost 1 base, the J end lost 8 bases, and 9 bases lay between the germline ends. This chain's CDR3 is CASSQVYGDSPLHF. The CDR3 region has the DNA TGTGCCAGCAGCCAAGTTTACGGTGATTCACCCCTCCACTTT. Variable domain in full (rest from reference TRBV14 and TRBJ1-6): EAGVTQFPSHSVIEKGQTVTLRCDPISGHDNLYWYRRVMGKEIKFLLHFVKESKQDESGMPNNRFLAERTGGTYSTLKVQPAELEDSGVYFCASSQVYGDSPLHFGNGTRLTVT.

There are a few counts of this clonotype. V gene TRBV12-3 or TRBV12-4 combines with J gene TRBJ2-7, with D possibly being TRBD2 (6 bases). The ends were cut back, 5 bases at V and 4 bases at J, with 18 bases in the middle. The CDR3 contains 15 residues. The chain's CDR3 is CASSQGLLGSYEQYF. The CDR3 DNA reads TGTGCCAGCAGTCAGGGACTTTTGGGATCATACGAGCAGTACTTC.

The chain employs TRBV20-1 and TRBJ1-1, with D hard to call. The CDR3 has 15 residues. V was pared by 3 bases and J by 2 bases, with 16 bases between. CDR1 and CDR2 (germline): DFQATT, SNEGSKA (reference sequence). The DNA for the CDR3 is TGCAGTGCTAGGGAACAATTGACACTCAACACTGAAGCTTTCTTT. This gives the protein CSAREQLTLNTEAFF.

V and J are TRBV4-1 and TRBJ1-1; D unclear. The CDR3 has 15 amino acids. V was pared by 1 base and J by 1 base, with 10 bases between. From germline, CDR1 is MGHRA and CDR2 YSYEKL. CDR3 in amino acids: CASSQVVFGNTEAFF. In DNA form, the CDR3 reads TGCGCCAGCAGCCAAGTGGTTTTTGGGAACACTGAAGCTTTCTTT.

CDR3 loop: CASSQDTPAGNTIYF. The DNA for the CDR3 is TGCGCCAGCAGCCAAGACACGCCCGCAGGAAACACCATATATTTT. This chain links TRBV4-3 with TRBJ1-3; D remains ambiguous. V lost 0 bases, J lost 4 bases, and 10 bases lay in between. The CDR3 sequence is 15 residues long. The V gene's germline CDR1 is LGHNA and CDR2 YSLEER.

The V gene is TRBV27, the J gene TRBJ2-1; 9 bases are shared with TRBD1. This CDR3 comprises 15 residues. Germline V CDR1 and CDR2: MNHEY, SMNVEV (reference sequence). Trimming took 8 bases from V and 8 from J; bases not matched to a gene: 13. CDR3 sequence reads: CASQPRDREEDEQFF. Here the CDR3 DNA reads TGTGCCAGCCAACCCCGGGACAGGGAGGAGGATGAGCAGTTCTTC.

The J gene is TRBJ1-1, the V gene TRBV6-5; D is undetermined. Trimming pared 1 base from V and 6 bases from J, leaving 9 bases between. The CDR3 has 13 amino acids. CDR1 and CDR2 from the germline V gene are MNHEY and SVGAGI. The CDR3 nucleotides are TGTGCCAGCAGTTACTTTCGGGAAGCTGAAGCTTTCTTT. Translated, it gives CASSYFREAEAFF.

This clonotype came up once. This CDR3 is CSARDMSGTNTEAFF. CDR3 in DNA: TGCAGTGCTAGAGATATGTCAGGGACGAACACTGAAGCTTTCTTT. The chain employs TRBV20-1 and TRBJ1-1, with a possible D match to TRBD1 (5 bases). CDR1 is DFQATT and CDR2 is SNEGSKA in the germline V gene (reference sequence). The CDR3 runs 15 residues. The V end lost 0 bases, the J end lost 1 base, and 12 bases lay between the germline ends.

This clonotype appeared a single time. This sequence joins TRBV9 and TRBJ2-1; 11 bases fit TRBD2. The CDR3 is 15 amino acids. The trim removed 4 bases at V and 10 bases at J, leaving 10 bases unmatched. Germline V gene data show CDR1 as SGDLS and CDR2 as YYNGEE. CDR3 sequence reads: CASSPRVAGGLEQFF. In DNA form, the CDR3 reads TGTGCCAGCAGCCCCCGGGTAGCGGGGGGGCTAGAGCAGTTCTTC.

This chain links TRBV30 with TRBJ2-1, with D tentatively TRBD2 (5 bases). V was cut by 5 bases and J by 7 bases, with 9 bases left in between. Germline loops: CDR1 GTSNPN, CDR2 SVGIG (reference sequence). The CDR3 is made up of 11 amino acids. The CDR3 bases are TGTGCCTGGGGTTGGGAGAATGAGCAGTTCTTC. Protein product: CAWGWENEQFF.

The V call is TRBV5-6, the J call TRBJ2-7; tentative D call: TRBD2 (5 bases). The CDR3 extends over 12 amino acids. Trimming removed 6 bases at V and 3 bases at J, with 10 bases between. From germline, CDR1 is SGHDT and CDR2 YYEEEE. The DNA of the CDR3 is TGTGCCAGCACCCGGGGAAGCTACGAGCAGTACTTC. It is translated as CASTRGSYEQYF.